This note documents a single T cell receptor beta chain sequence. Source study methods: Counts of nucleated cells, estimated from reference gene primer amplification, were obtained. Generated by immunoSEQ multiplex PCR, the TCRdb table keeps only in-frame clones and is missing some. The D gene and trimming were derived from the DNA, and the V and J assignments and clone size from that table. The sample consists of roughly 200,000 clones, roughly 80% of them appearing once. The sample comes from a study of blood T cell repertoires in COVID-19. Study-level background: PBMCs, B-cell-depleted T cells, or T cells provided the cDNA or gDNA that made up the material.

The CDR3 sequence is 13 residues long. Germline CDR1 is SGHVS and CDR2 is FQNEAQ. V was trimmed by 1 base and J by 6 bases, leaving 7 bases between them. The sample consisted of peripheral blood. This TCR came from a woman in her sixties or seventies with acute or convalescent COVID-19. V is TRBV7-8 and J is TRBJ2-1; D perhaps matches TRBD2 (5 bases). The CDR3 DNA sequence: TGTGCCAGCAGCTTAGTGGCGGGCAATGAGCAGTTCTTC. This sequence encodes CASSLVAGNEQFF.